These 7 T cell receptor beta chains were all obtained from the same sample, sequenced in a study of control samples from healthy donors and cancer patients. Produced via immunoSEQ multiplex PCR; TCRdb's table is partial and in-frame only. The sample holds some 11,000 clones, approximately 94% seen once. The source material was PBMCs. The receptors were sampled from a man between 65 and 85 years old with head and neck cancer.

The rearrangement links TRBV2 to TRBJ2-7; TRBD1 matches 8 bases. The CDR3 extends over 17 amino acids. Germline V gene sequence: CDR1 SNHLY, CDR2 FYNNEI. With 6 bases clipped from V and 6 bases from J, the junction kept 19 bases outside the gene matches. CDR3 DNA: TGTGCCAGCAGACCCACGAGGGGACAGGCAAGGGTAGCCGAGCAGTACTTC. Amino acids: CASRPTRGQARVAEQYF.

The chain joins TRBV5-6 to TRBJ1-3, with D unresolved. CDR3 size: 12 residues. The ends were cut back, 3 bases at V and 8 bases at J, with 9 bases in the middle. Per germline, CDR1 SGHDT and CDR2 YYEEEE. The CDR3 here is CASSSRWDTIYF. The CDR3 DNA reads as TGTGCCAGCAGCTCCCGGTGGGACACCATATATTTT.

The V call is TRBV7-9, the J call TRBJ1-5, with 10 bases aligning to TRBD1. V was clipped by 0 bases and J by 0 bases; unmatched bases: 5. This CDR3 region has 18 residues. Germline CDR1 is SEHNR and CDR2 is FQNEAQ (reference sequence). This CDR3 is CASSLAGTGAGSNQPQHF. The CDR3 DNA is TGTGCCAGCAGCTTAGCCGGGACAGGGGCTGGTAGCAATCAGCCCCAGCATTTT.

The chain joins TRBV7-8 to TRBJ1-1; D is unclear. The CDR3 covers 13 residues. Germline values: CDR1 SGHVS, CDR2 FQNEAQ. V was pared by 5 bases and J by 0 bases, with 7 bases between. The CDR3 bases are TGTGCCAGCAGCACTGACGTGAACACTGAAGCTTTCTTT. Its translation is CASSTDVNTEAFF.

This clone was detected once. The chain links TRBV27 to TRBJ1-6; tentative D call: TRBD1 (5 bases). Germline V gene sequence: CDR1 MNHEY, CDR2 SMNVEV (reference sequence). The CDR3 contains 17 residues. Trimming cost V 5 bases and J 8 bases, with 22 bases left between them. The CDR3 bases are TGTGCCAGCAGTACAAAGGACCCAGGGTCCAGACATTCACCCCTCCACTTT. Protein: CASSTKDPGSRHSPLHF.

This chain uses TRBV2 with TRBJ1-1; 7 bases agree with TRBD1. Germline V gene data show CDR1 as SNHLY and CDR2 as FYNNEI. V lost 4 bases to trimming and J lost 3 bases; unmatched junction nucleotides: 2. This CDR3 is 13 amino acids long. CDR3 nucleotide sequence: TGTGCCAGCAGTGTAGGGGGCCACACTGAAGCTTTCTTT. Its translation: CASSVGGHTEAFF.

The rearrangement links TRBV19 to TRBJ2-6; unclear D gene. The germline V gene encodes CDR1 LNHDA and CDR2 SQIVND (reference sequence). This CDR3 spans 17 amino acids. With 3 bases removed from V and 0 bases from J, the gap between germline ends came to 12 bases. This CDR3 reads CASSIFQMLSGANVLTF. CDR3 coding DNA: TGTGCCAGTAGTATTTTCCAGATGCTCTCTGGGGCCAACGTCCTGACTTTC.